Each of the 16 T cell receptor beta chains below was sequenced from the same sample in a study of CD8 T cells in Susac syndrome. Roughly 0.45 to 1 ug RNA was reverse transcribed with random hexamers. TCRdb ran MiXCR on the immunoSEQ multiplex PCR reads and lists one entry per CDR3 protein. The sample lists more than 70,000 distinct CDR3 sequences, 90% to 95% occurring once. The specimen sequenced was CD8+ T cells from PBMCs. The receptors shown here come from a human donor in good health.

The chain employs TRBV7-9 and TRBJ2-5; D call uncertain. Germline V CDR1 and CDR2: SEHNR, FQNEAQ (reference sequence). The CDR3 length is 14 residues. V gave up 8 bases and J gave up 5 bases, with 18 bases separating them. The CDR3 region has the DNA TGTGCCAGCTCACGGGTCCAGGTTCAGGAGACCCAGTACTTC. Its protein product is CASSRVQVQETQYF.

This chain joins TRBV7-6 and TRBJ1-1; D is possibly TRBD1 (6 bases). Per the germline V gene, CDR1 is SGHVS and CDR2 is FNYEAQ. V gave up 1 base and J gave up 0 bases, with 9 bases separating them. The CDR3 extends over 15 amino acids. CDR3 nucleotides: TGTGCCAGCAGCTTAGGATGGGACATGAACACTGAAGCTTTCTTT. The encoded protein is CASSLGWDMNTEAFF.

The chain is built from TRBV11-2 and TRBJ2-3; TRBD2 matches at 8 bases. The CDR3 has 18 amino acids. The V gene's germline CDR1 is SGHAT and CDR2 FQNNGV. Germline trimming cut 4 bases from V and 5 bases from J; bases unmatched to any gene: 17. The CDR3 protein is CASSSGQVRGGGGDTQYF. CDR3 coding DNA: TGTGCCAGCAGCTCAGGGCAGGTTCGGGGGGGCGGGGGAGATACGCAGTATTTT.

The chain uses TRBV7-9 and TRBJ2-3; D remains ambiguous. The germline V and J ends were trimmed by 1 base and 2 bases, with 10 bases remaining between them. Germline-derived CDR1 and CDR2 are SEHNR and FQNEAQ (reference sequence). The CDR3 extends over 15 amino acids. CDR3 in DNA: TGTGCCAGCAGCTTAGGCGATGAGAACACAGATACGCAGTATTTT. It yields the protein CASSLGDENTDTQYF.

J is TRBJ1-1 and V is TRBV13, with TRBD1 matching over 7 bases. J gave up 7 bases and V 3 bases, and 14 bases lay outside the gene matches. This CDR3 has 16 amino acids. Germline values: CDR1 PRHDT, CDR2 FYEKMQ (reference sequence). The CDR3 nucleotides are TGTGCCAGCAGCTTCCCCCGGTCCGGACAGGACCTTGAAGCTTTCTTT. Its translation: CASSFPRSGQDLEAFF.

The chain recombines TRBV13 with TRBJ2-6; the D is unclear. The germline V and J ends were trimmed by 0 bases and 4 bases, with 10 bases remaining between them. Looked up from germline, CDR1 is PRHDT and CDR2 is FYEKMQ (reference sequence). The CDR3 has 16 amino acids. In DNA form, the CDR3 reads TGTGCCAGCAGCTTAGGCGAGACAACCGGGGCCAACGTCCTGACTTTC. Its translation: CASSLGETTGANVLTF.

This chain joins TRBV7-8 and TRBJ1-4; D gene ambiguous. The V gene lost 7 bases and the J gene lost 4 bases, with 13 bases spanning the gap. CDR3 length: 14 residues. CDR1 SGHVS and CDR2 FQNEAQ come from the germline V gene. CDR3 region: CASTNGGFNEKLFF. Here the CDR3 DNA reads TGTGCCAGCACGAATGGAGGGTTTAATGAAAAACTGTTTTTT.

The chain links TRBV7-8 to TRBJ2-1; a weak D match, TRBD2 (5 bases). Per the germline V gene, CDR1 is SGHVS and CDR2 is FQNEAQ. The V and J ends lost 5 bases and 5 bases respectively, with 10 bases between them. This CDR3 comprises 13 residues. The CDR3 nucleotides read TGTGCCAGCAGCGCTAGCACAAACAATGAGCAGTTCTTC. It encodes CASSASTNNEQFF.

The genes are TRBV6-5 and TRBJ2-5; D unresolved. Germline V gene sequence: CDR1 MNHEY, CDR2 SVGAGI. Trimming cost V 5 bases and J 1 base, with 8 bases left between them. The CDR3 is made up of 13 amino acids. The CDR3 reads CASSTLGQETQYF. DNA for the CDR3: TGTGCCAGCAGTACCCTGGGCCAAGAGACCCAGTACTTC.

This clonotype has more than one count but fewer than ten. The chain has TRBV4-1 and TRBJ2-2; the D gene is possibly TRBD2 (6 bases). V was pared by 6 bases and J by 2 bases, with 10 bases between. The CDR3 spans 14 residues. Germline V gene sequence: CDR1 MGHRA, CDR2 YSYEKL. Here the CDR3 reads CASRAGPNTGELFF. Written as DNA, the CDR3 is TGCGCCAGCAGGGCGGGACCTAACACCGGGGAGCTGTTTTTT.

This chain links TRBV13 with TRBJ2-1; the D is unclear. The CDR3 is 12 amino acids. The V end was cut by 4 bases, the J end by 7 bases, with 8 bases between. Germline V gene data show CDR1 as PRHDT and CDR2 as FYEKMQ (reference sequence). The DNA of the CDR3 is TGTGCCAGCAGCTCCGAAGGGAATGAGCAGTTCTTC. It translates to CASSSEGNEQFF.

The chain uses TRBV5-1 and TRBJ2-2; D may be TRBD2 (5 bases). Trimming removed 3 bases from V and 5 bases from J, with 14 bases in between. CDR1 and CDR2 from the germline V gene are SGHRS and YFSETQ. There are 15 residues in the CDR3. CDR3 loop: CASSSPPTRTGELFF. As DNA, the CDR3 is TGCGCCAGCAGCTCCCCCCCCACTAGAACCGGGGAGCTGTTTTTT.

The gene calls are TRBV20-1 and TRBJ2-4, with 7 positions matching TRBD2. The CDR3 runs 15 residues. Germline CDR1 reads DFQATT; CDR2 reads SNEGSKA (reference sequence). Trimming at V came to 6 bases and at J to 0 bases, leaving 8 bases not matched to a gene. In DNA, the CDR3 is TGCAGTGCCAATCGGGGGGACCGAGCCAAAAACATTCAGTACTTC. Its translation is CSANRGDRAKNIQYF.

V gene TRBV2 combines with J gene TRBJ1-5, with TRBD1 as a possible D gene (5 bases). Trimming took 7 bases from V and 1 from J, leaving 11 bases between them. The CDR3 runs to 14 residues. Germline-derived CDR1 and CDR2 are SNHLY and FYNNEI. CDR3 loop: CASKAGMSNQPQHF. CDR3 in DNA: TGTGCCAGCAAAGCAGGGATGAGCAATCAGCCCCAGCATTTT.

The rearrangement joins TRBV6-1 to TRBJ1-3, with 10 bases fitting TRBD1. The V segment lost 5 bases and the J segment 9 bases; nucleotides outside the gene matches: 7. CDR1 is MNHNS and CDR2 is SASEGT in the germline V gene. The CDR3 is 14 residues long. CDR3 loop: CASSLTGGLFTIYF. In DNA form, the CDR3 reads TGTGCCAGCAGTTTGACAGGGGGCCTTTTCACCATATATTTT.

The V and J genes are TRBV7-9 and TRBJ1-6; D gene ambiguous. This CDR3 contains 18 residues. Looked up from germline, CDR1 is SEHNR and CDR2 is FQNEAQ (reference sequence). V was trimmed by 4 bases and J by 7 bases, leaving 23 bases between them. The CDR3 loop is CASSSVRGGFGVNSPLHF. The CDR3 nucleotides read TGTGCCAGCAGCTCCGTCCGGGGAGGGTTCGGAGTAAATTCACCCCTCCACTTT.